One and the same sample provided the 27 T cell receptor beta chains below, sequenced in a study of cytomegalovirus exposure and HLA in healthy donors. The PCR made use of 60 Vbeta and 13 Jbeta primers. Here immunoSEQ multiplex PCR was the method, and the copy in TCRdb shows in-frame clones only, minus some. The sample holds some 120,000 clones; roughly 83% are singletons and the top ten take 2%. Sequencing was performed on PBMCs. These receptors were taken from a man younger than 30 in good health and CMV-seronegative.

The rearrangement uses TRBV30 and TRBJ1-2, with TRBD1 matching 7 bases. The CDR3 length is 16 residues. Unmatched junction bases numbered 19, after V lost 4 bases and J lost 8 bases. Germline V gene lookup returns CDR1 GTSNPN and CDR2 SVGIG (reference sequence). CDR3 DNA sequence: TGTGCCTGGATACGCGACAGGGCTAGCGTGGCACAAGGCTACACCTTC. This encodes CAWIRDRASVAQGYTF.

The CDR3 region is CASSYSFRGETQYF. Here the CDR3 DNA reads TGTGCCAGCAGTTATTCCTTCCGGGGAGAGACCCAGTACTTC. The chain employs TRBV2 and TRBJ2-5; the D gene is possibly TRBD2 (5 bases). Per germline, CDR1 SNHLY and CDR2 FYNNEI. The germline V and J ends were trimmed by 5 bases and 4 bases, with 14 bases remaining between them. The CDR3 runs 14 residues. The full variable domain, completed using reference TRBV2 and TRBJ2-5, is EPEVTQTPSHQVTQMGQEVILRCVPISNHLYFYWYRQILGQKVEFLVSFYNNEISEKSEIFDDQFSVERPDGSNFTLKIRSTKLEDSAMYFCASSYSFRGETQYFGPGTRLLVL.

This sequence joins TRBV10-3 and TRBJ2-1; 8 bases fit TRBD1. The V gene's germline CDR1 is ENHRY and CDR2 SYGVKD. Trimming took 6 bases from V and 8 from J; bases not matched to a gene: 6. The CDR3 extends over 13 amino acids. CDR3 DNA sequence: TGTGCCATCAGCCCGGACAGGGTCCATGAGCAGTTCTTC. Translation: CAISPDRVHEQFF.

The V gene is TRBV6-5, the J gene TRBJ2-3; D is possibly TRBD2 (5 bases). Germline values: CDR1 MNHEY, CDR2 SVGAGI. With 5 bases removed from V and 0 bases from J, the gap between germline ends came to 12 bases. The CDR3 covers 15 residues. CDR3 coding DNA: TGTGCCAGCAGTACTAGGCGATCTAGCACAGATACGCAGTATTTT. Protein: CASSTRRSSTDTQYF.

This clone showed up just once. This sequence joins TRBV19 and TRBJ1-1, with D tentatively TRBD1 (5 bases). Deletions cut 5 bases from V and 7 bases from J, with 14 bases between. CDR3 length: 13 amino acids. Germline CDR1 LNHDA, CDR2 SQIVND (reference sequence). The CDR3 coding sequence is TGTGCCAGTAGTTACAAGACAGTCAATGAAGCTTTCTTT. Translating it yields CASSYKTVNEAFF.

The V call is TRBV4-2, the J call TRBJ2-5; 14 positions match TRBD2. The CDR3 totals 17 residues. V shed 4 bases, J shed 4 bases, and the junction held 8 bases outside the gene matches. From germline, CDR1 is LGHNA and CDR2 YNFKEQ. The CDR3 reads CASSPGTSGGGRETQYF. The CDR3 DNA follows: TGTGCCAGCAGCCCTGGGACTAGCGGGGGAGGCAGAGAGACCCAGTACTTC.

The chain has TRBV6-6 and TRBJ2-5, with TRBD2 matching 12 bases. This CDR3 has 15 residues. The J segment lost 1 base and the V segment lost 6 bases, leaving 3 bases of the junction unmatched. CDR1 and CDR2 from the germline V gene are MNHNY and SVGAGI (reference sequence). The CDR3 here is CASRGGLAGQETQYF. CDR3 DNA sequence: TGTGCCAGCAGAGGGGGACTAGCGGGCCAAGAGACCCAGTACTTC.

V and J are TRBV5-1 and TRBJ1-2, with D maybe TRBD1 (5 bases). This CDR3 region has 14 residues. Trimming pared 5 bases from V and 4 bases from J, leaving 15 bases between. Per the germline V gene, CDR1 is SGHRS and CDR2 is YFSETQ. The DNA for the CDR3 is TGCGCCAGCAGAAGAGACCCGGGGGGCTATGGCTACACCTTC. Translated, it gives CASRRDPGGYGYTF.

This clone was observed a handful of times. The rearrangement uses TRBV27 and TRBJ2-7; D perhaps matches TRBD2 (5 bases). V lost 5 bases to trimming and J lost 4 bases, with 15 bases between them. The germline V gene encodes CDR1 MNHEY and CDR2 SMNVEV (reference sequence). The CDR3 totals 14 residues. The CDR3 region has the DNA TGTGCCAGCAGTCGGGGAAAGGGCGTATACGAGCAGTACTTC. It yields the protein CASSRGKGVYEQYF.

This clone has just one count. V and J are TRBV18 and TRBJ1-1, with no clear D. Germline V gene lookup returns CDR1 KGHSH and CDR2 LQKENI. There are 14 residues in the CDR3. Trimming removed 1 base from V and 4 bases from J, with 10 bases in between. This CDR3 is CASSPQGGSTEAFF. The CDR3 DNA reads as TGTGCCAGCTCACCACAGGGCGGGAGCACTGAAGCTTTCTTT.

J is TRBJ2-3 and V is TRBV7-2, with 9 bases that match TRBD2. The V gene end was trimmed by 5 bases and the J gene end by 7 bases; junction bases not matched to a gene: 13. Germline V lookup: CDR1 SGHTA, CDR2 FQGNSA. This CDR3 is 16 amino acids long. The CDR3 here is CASSPLSGSGSYTQYF. CDR3 nucleotides: TGTGCCAGCAGCCCGCTAAGCGGTAGCGGGAGCTATACGCAGTATTTT.

V and J are TRBV7-9 and TRBJ2-1; D is unclear. Germline assignment: CDR1 SEHNR and CDR2 FQNEAQ (reference sequence). Trimming shortened V by 10 bases and J by 9 bases, and 16 bases separated the two germline ends. The CDR3 loop spans 12 amino acids. CDR3 region: CATSWMAAEQFF. The CDR3 bases are TGTGCCACGTCCTGGATGGCGGCTGAGCAGTTCTTC. Full variable domain (outside the CDR3, taken from reference TRBV7-9 and TRBJ2-1): DTGVSQNPRHKITKRGQNVTFRCDPISEHNRLYWYRQTLGQGPEFLTYFQNEAQLEKSRLLSDRFSAERPKGSFSTLEIQRTEQGDSAMYLCATSWMAAEQFFGPGTRLTVL.

This sequence joins TRBV7-9 and TRBJ2-3, with D maybe TRBD1 (5 bases). V was clipped by 5 bases and J by 4 bases, with 10 bases between them. The CDR3 covers 13 residues. Germline values: CDR1 SEHNR, CDR2 FQNEAQ (reference sequence). CDR3 amino acids: CASSIDRADTQYF. CDR3 DNA sequence: TGTGCCAGCAGCATTGACAGAGCAGATACGCAGTATTTT.

The chain is built from TRBV6-1 and TRBJ2-7, with TRBD1 matching 8 bases. CDR3 length: 15 residues. Germline lookup yields CDR1 MNHNS and CDR2 SASEGT. V was pared by 3 bases and J by 5 bases, with 9 bases of the junction left unmatched. CDR3 in amino acids: CASSESADRDDEQYF. In DNA form, the CDR3 reads TGTGCCAGCAGTGAGTCGGCGGACAGGGACGACGAGCAGTACTTC.

The gene calls are TRBV27 and TRBJ2-3; D is possibly TRBD2 (5 bases). Trimming pared 1 base from V and 4 bases from J, leaving 15 bases between. From germline, CDR1 is MNHEY and CDR2 SMNVEV (reference sequence). This CDR3 is 16 amino acids long. The CDR3 spells CASSLWAGSFPDTQYF. The CDR3 nucleotides are TGTGCCAGCAGTTTATGGGCGGGCTCTTTCCCAGATACGCAGTATTTT.

This clone was recorded a few times. The chain recombines TRBV28 with TRBJ1-6; TRBD1 matches at 7 bases. With V trimmed by 8 bases and J by 0 bases, 4 bases remained unmatched. The germline V gene encodes CDR1 MDHEN and CDR2 SYDVKM. This CDR3 comprises 15 residues. The CDR3 region has the DNA TGTGCCAGCCACAGGGGCAGCTCCTATAATTCACCCCTCCACTTT. This translates into CASHRGSSYNSPLHF.

The DNA of the CDR3 is TGTGCCAGCAGCTTGGGGCCTGCCTCTAACTATGGCTACACCTTC. The encoded protein is CASSLGPASNYGYTF. The chain is built from TRBV5-6 and TRBJ1-2, with D hard to call. With 0 bases removed from V and 0 bases from J, the gap between germline ends came to 9 bases. The CDR3 has 15 amino acids. Germline V CDR1 and CDR2: SGHDT, YYEEEE. Supplemented by reference TRBV5-6 and TRBJ1-2, the full variable domain reads DAGVTQSPTHLIKTRGQQVTLRCSPKSGHDTVSWYQQALGQGPQFIFQYYEEEERQRGNFPDRFSGHQFPNYSSELNVNALLLGDSALYLCASSLGPASNYGYTFGSGTRLTVV.

This sequence joins TRBV27 and TRBJ2-1; D is ambiguous. Germline V gene data show CDR1 as MNHEY and CDR2 as SMNVEV (reference sequence). The CDR3 sequence is 16 residues long. The V and J ends lost 6 bases and 1 base respectively, with 16 bases between them. The CDR3 loop is CASRVGDSHSYNEQFF. CDR3 coding DNA: TGTGCCAGCAGAGTAGGCGACTCCCATTCCTACAATGAGCAGTTCTTC.

The chain has TRBV28 and TRBJ2-2, with TRBD2 as a possible D gene (5 bases). This CDR3 comprises 19 residues. Trimming shortened V by 3 bases and J by 0 bases, and 20 bases separated the two germline ends. Looked up from germline, CDR1 is MDHEN and CDR2 is SYDVKM. DNA for the CDR3: TGTGCCAGCAGTTTCCTCCTGGGAAAGCGGACCGCGAACACCGGGGAGCTGTTTTTT. This translates into CASSFLLGKRTANTGELFF.

V gene TRBV9 combines with J gene TRBJ2-3; D is perhaps TRBD1 (5 bases). This CDR3 has 15 amino acids. Trimming left V 0 bases short and J 3 bases short, with 11 bases between. CDR1 and CDR2 from the germline V gene are SGDLS and YYNGEE. As DNA, the CDR3 is TGTGCCAGCAGCGTAGGTCCCACAGGTACAGATACGCAGTATTTT. Its protein product is CASSVGPTGTDTQYF.

The chain is built from TRBV6-5 and TRBJ1-1; D may be TRBD1 (5 bases). Germline CDR1 reads MNHEY; CDR2 reads SVGAGI. The CDR3 is made up of 13 amino acids. Deletions cut 5 bases from V and 2 bases from J, with 9 bases between. In DNA form, the CDR3 reads TGTGCCAGCAGTAAGGGACTTAACACTGAAGCTTTCTTT. Protein: CASSKGLNTEAFF.

This chain uses TRBV7-2 with TRBJ2-1; the D gene is possibly TRBD1 (5 bases). V was pared by 5 bases and J by 9 bases, with 20 bases between. This CDR3 is 15 amino acids long. CDR1 SGHTA and CDR2 FQGNSA come from the germline V gene. The CDR3 nucleotides are TGTGCCAGCAGCCCGCATTGGCAGGGATTCGGTGAGCAGTTCTTC. Translation: CASSPHWQGFGEQFF.

The rearrangement links TRBV30 to TRBJ1-6, with 8 bases identical to TRBD1. CDR1 is GTSNPN, CDR2 SVGIG, per germline (reference sequence). V trimming: 1 base; J trimming: 7 bases; junction bases outside the gene matches: 3. The CDR3 has 14 residues. The CDR3 sequence: CAWSGQGLNSPLHF. CDR3 sequence (DNA): TGTGCCTGGAGTGGACAGGGGCTAAATTCACCCCTCCACTTT.

The CDR3 is CASSFQGGGTDTQYF. CDR3 nucleotides: TGCGCCAGCAGCTTTCAGGGCGGGGGCACAGATACGCAGTATTTT. The chain links TRBV5-1 to TRBJ2-3; D is possibly TRBD2 (6 bases). V was trimmed by 2 bases and J by 1 base, leaving 11 bases between them. Germline assignment: CDR1 SGHRS and CDR2 YFSETQ. The CDR3 runs to 15 residues.

V usage is TRBV10-3 and J usage is TRBJ2-7, with 9 positions matching TRBD1. This CDR3 has 15 amino acids. The V gene end was trimmed by 2 bases and the J gene end by 2 bases; junction bases not matched to a gene: 4. CDR1 and CDR2 (germline): ENHRY, SYGVKD. The CDR3, as DNA: TGTGCCATCAGTGAGGAGACAGGGGGGCCCTACGAGCAGTACTTC. Translation gives CAISEETGGPYEQYF.

The chain carries TRBV18 and TRBJ1-4; no definite D call. CDR1 and CDR2 from the germline V gene are KGHSH and LQKENI. The CDR3 is 16 amino acids. Trimming removed 6 bases at V and 4 bases at J, with 18 bases between. CDR3 sequence: CASSPESRPSNEKLFF. CDR3 coding DNA: TGTGCCAGCTCCCCCGAGTCGCGACCTAGTAATGAAAAACTGTTTTTT.

The genes are TRBV5-1 and TRBJ1-5; 8 bases line up with TRBD1. J lost 7 bases, V lost 3 bases, and 6 bases had no gene match. The CDR3 loop spans 14 amino acids. Germline-derived CDR1 and CDR2 are SGHRS and YFSETQ. The CDR3 protein is CASSSGQGVQPQHF. The CDR3, as DNA: TGCGCCAGCAGCTCAGGACAGGGAGTCCAGCCCCAGCATTTT.